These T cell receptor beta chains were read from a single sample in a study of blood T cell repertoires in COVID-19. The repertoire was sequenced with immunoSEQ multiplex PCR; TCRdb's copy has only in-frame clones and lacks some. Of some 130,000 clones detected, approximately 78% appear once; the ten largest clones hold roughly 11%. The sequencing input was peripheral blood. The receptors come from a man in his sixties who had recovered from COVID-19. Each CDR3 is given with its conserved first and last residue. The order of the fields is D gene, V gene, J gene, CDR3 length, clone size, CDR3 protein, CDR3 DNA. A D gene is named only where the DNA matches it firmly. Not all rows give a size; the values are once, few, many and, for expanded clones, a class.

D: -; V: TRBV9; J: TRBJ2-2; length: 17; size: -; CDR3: CASSPFRGRGDTGELFF; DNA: TGTGCCAGCAGCCCGTTCAGGGGCAGGGGTGACACCGGGGAGCTGTTTTTT
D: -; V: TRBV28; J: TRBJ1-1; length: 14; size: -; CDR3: CASSPWGVFTEAFF; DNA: TGTGCCAGCAGCCCATGGGGGGTATTCACTGAAGCTTTCTTT
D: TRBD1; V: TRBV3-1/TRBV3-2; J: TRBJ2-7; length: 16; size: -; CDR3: CASSQTPGQGISEQYF; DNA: TGTGCCAGCAGCCAAACTCCGGGACAGGGGATCAGCGAGCAGTACTTC
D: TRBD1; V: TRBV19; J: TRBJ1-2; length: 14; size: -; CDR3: CASSLGTGDYGYTF; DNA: TGTGCCAGTAGTCTCGGGACAGGGGACTATGGCTACACCTTC
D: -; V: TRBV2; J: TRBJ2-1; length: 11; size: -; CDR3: CASSSNNEQFF; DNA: TGTGCCAGCAGCTCTAACAATGAGCAGTTCTTC
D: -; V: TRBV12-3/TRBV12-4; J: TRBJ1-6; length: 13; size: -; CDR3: CASSTPGVTTLHF; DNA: TGTGCCAGCAGTACCCCCGGGGTTACAACCCTCCACTTT
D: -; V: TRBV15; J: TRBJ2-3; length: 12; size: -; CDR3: CALGGSTDTQYF; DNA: TGTGCCCTCGGGGGTAGCACAGATACGCAGTATTTT
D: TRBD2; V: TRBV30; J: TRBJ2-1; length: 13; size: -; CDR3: CAWTGVAGVGQFF; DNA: TGTGCCTGGACGGGAGTAGCGGGAGTTGGGCAGTTCTTC
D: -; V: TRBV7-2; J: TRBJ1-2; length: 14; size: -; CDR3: CASSFPGTPSGYTF; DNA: TGTGCCAGCAGCTTTCCGGGTACCCCTAGTGGCTACACCTTC
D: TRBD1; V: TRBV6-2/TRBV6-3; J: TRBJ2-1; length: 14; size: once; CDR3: CASSDRVPYNEQFF; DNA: TGTGCCAGCAGCGACAGGGTCCCCTACAATGAGCAGTTCTTC
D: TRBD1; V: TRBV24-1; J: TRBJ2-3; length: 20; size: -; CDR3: CATSSPLGTGGGGRTDTQYF; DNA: TGTGCCACCAGCTCCCCGCTAGGGACAGGGGGCGGCGGTCGCACAGATACGCAGTATTTT
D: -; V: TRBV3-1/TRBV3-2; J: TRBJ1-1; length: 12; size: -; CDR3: CASDPGRGAAFF; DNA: TGTGCCAGCGATCCCGGGAGAGGGGCAGCTTTCTTT
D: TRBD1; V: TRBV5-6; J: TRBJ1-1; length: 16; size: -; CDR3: CASRSGTGSWGTEAFF; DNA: TGTGCCAGCAGGTCCGGGACAGGGTCGTGGGGGACTGAAGCTTTCTTT
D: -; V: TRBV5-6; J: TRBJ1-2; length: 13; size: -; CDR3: CASSLEGNYGYTF; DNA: TGTGCCAGCAGCTTGGAGGGGAACTATGGCTACACCTTC
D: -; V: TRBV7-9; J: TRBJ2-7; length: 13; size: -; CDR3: CASSLPRGREQYF; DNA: TGTGCCAGCAGCTTGCCCAGAGGGCGCGAGCAGTACTTC
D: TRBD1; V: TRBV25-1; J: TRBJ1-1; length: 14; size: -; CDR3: CASSETGFGTEAFF; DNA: TGTGCCAGCAGTGAGACAGGGTTTGGCACTGAAGCTTTCTTT
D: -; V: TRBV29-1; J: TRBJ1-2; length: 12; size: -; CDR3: CSVGEPSFGYTF; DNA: TGCAGCGTTGGGGAGCCGTCTTTTGGCTACACCTTC
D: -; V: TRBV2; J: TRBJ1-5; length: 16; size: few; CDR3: CASSEGLRTNNQPQHF; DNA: TGTGCCAGCAGTGAGGGACTCCGCACAAACAATCAGCCCCAGCATTTT
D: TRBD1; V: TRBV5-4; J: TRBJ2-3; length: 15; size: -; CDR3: CASSFRDRGTDTQYF; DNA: TGTGCCAGCAGCTTCCGGGACAGGGGAACAGATACGCAGTATTTT
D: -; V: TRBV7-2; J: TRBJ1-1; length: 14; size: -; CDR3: CASSLEHSNTEAFF; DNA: TGTGCCAGCAGCTTAGAGCATTCGAACACTGAAGCTTTCTTT
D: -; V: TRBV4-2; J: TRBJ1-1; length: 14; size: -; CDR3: CASSQVGRDTEAFF; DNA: TGTGCCAGCAGCCAAGTAGGCAGGGACACTGAAGCTTTCTTT
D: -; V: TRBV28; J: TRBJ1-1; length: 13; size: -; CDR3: CASSPSPVTEAFF; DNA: TGTGCCAGCAGCCCATCGCCGGTGACTGAAGCTTTCTTT
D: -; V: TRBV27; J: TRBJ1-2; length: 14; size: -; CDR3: CASSPIGQLYGYTF; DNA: TGTGCCAGCAGTCCTATTGGACAGCTCTATGGCTACACCTTC
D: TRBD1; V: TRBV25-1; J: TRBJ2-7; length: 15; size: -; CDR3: CASSSGQAYSYEQYF; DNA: TGTGCCAGCAGTTCCGGACAGGCCTACTCCTACGAGCAGTACTTC
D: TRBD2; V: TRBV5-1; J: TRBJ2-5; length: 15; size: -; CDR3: CASSLVAGGQGAQYF; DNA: TGCGCCAGCAGCTTGGTAGCGGGGGGACAAGGGGCCCAGTACTTC
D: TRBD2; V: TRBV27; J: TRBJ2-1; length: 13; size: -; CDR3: CASKISGVGEQFF; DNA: TGTGCCAGCAAAATTAGCGGGGTAGGGGAGCAGTTCTTC
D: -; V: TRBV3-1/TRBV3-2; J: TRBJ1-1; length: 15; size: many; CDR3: CASSQALTGSTEAFF; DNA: TGTGCCAGCAGCCAAGCCCTTACAGGGAGTACTGAAGCTTTCTTT
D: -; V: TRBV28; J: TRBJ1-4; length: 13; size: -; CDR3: CASSLLGNEKLFF; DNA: TGTGCCAGCAGTTTACTCGGGAATGAAAAACTGTTTTTT
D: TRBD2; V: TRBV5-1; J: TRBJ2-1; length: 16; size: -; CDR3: CASSLVVAGALGEQFF; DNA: TGCGCCAGCAGCTTGGTAGTAGCGGGGGCGTTAGGTGAGCAGTTCTTC
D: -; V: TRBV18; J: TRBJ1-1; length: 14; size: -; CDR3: CASSPGGLGTEAFF; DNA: TGTGCCAGCTCACCAGGGGGGTTAGGAACTGAAGCTTTCTTT
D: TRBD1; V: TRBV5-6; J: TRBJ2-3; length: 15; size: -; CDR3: CASNERTGNTDTQYF; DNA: TGTGCCAGCAACGAACGGACAGGGAACACAGATACGCAGTATTTT
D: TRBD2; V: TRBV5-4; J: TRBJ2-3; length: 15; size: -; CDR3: CASSPTGGAPDTQYF; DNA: TGTGCCAGCAGCCCGACGGGGGGGGCCCCAGATACGCAGTATTTT
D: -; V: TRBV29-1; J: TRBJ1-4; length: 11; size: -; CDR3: CSVESGEKLFF; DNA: TGCAGCGTTGAATCGGGTGAAAAACTGTTTTTT
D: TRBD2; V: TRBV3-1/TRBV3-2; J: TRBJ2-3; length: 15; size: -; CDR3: CASSPGLAVTDTQYF; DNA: TGTGCCAGCAGCCCGGGACTAGCGGTCACAGATACGCAGTATTTT
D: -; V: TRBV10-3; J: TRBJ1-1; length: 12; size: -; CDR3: CAISEGPQEVFF; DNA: TGTGCCATCAGCGAAGGCCCCCAGGAGGTTTTCTTT
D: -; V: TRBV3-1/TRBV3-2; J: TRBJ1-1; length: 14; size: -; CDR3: CASSRGEMNTEAFF; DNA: TGTGCCAGCAGCCGTGGGGAGATGAACACTGAAGCTTTCTTT
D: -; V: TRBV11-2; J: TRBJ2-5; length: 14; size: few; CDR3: CASSLDGAKETQYF; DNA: TGTGCCAGCAGCTTAGATGGGGCTAAAGAGACCCAGTACTTC
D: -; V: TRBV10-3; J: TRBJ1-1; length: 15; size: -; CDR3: CATLSSVVRAGEAFF; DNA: TGTGCCACCCTGAGTTCCGTGGTCCGGGCGGGAGAAGCTTTCTTT
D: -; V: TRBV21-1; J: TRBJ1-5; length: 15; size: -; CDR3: CASVGGAGRNQPQHF; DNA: TGTGCCAGCGTAGGGGGAGCGGGGCGCAATCAGCCCCAGCATTTT
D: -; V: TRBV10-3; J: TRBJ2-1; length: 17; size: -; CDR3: CAIATSYGGAVYNEQFF; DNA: TGTGCCATCGCGACCTCCTATGGGGGGGCGGTCTACAATGAGCAGTTCTTC
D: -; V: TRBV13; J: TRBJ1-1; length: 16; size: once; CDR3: CASSLNPGQGDTEAFF; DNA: TGTGCCAGCAGCTTAAACCCCGGGCAGGGCGACACTGAAGCTTTCTTT
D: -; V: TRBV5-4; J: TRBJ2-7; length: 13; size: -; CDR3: CASSLDYTGEQYF; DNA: TGTGCCAGCAGCCTGGACTATACTGGGGAGCAGTACTTC
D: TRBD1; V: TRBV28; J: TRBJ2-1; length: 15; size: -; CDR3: CASSPGQGSRNEQFF; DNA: TGTGCCAGCAGTCCTGGACAGGGATCTCGGAATGAGCAGTTCTTC
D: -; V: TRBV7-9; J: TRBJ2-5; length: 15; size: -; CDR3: CASSLGTGTGETQYF; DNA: TGTGCCAGCAGCTTGGGAACAGGGACCGGAGAGACCCAGTACTTC
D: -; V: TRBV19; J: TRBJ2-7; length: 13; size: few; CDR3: CASSSQGAYEQYF; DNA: TGTGCCAGTAGTTCACAGGGCGCTTACGAGCAGTACTTC
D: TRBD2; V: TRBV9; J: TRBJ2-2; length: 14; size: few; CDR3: CASSPGLATGELFF; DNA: TGTGCCAGCAGCCCGGGACTAGCGACCGGGGAGCTGTTTTTT
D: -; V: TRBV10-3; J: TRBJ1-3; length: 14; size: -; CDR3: CAIRGEGAGNTIYF; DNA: TGTGCCATCAGAGGCGAAGGGGCTGGAAACACCATATATTTT
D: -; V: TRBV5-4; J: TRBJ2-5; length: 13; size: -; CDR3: CASSLRSTETQYF; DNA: TGTGCCAGCAGCTTGCGTAGCACGGAGACCCAGTACTTC
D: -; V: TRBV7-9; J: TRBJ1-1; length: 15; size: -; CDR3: CASSLGSGMNTEAFF; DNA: TGTGCCAGCAGCTTAGGGTCAGGGATGAACACTGAAGCTTTCTTT
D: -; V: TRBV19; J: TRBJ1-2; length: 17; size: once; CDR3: CASSISGDGSKLYGYTF; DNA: TGTGCCAGTAGTATATCGGGGGACGGCTCTAAGCTTTATGGCTACACCTTC
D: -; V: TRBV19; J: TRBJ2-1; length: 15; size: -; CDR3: CASSSVGGSYNEQFF; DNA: TGTGCCAGTAGTTCCGTAGGGGGCTCCTACAATGAGCAGTTCTTC
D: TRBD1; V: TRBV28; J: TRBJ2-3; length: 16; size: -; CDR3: CASSLQPGQLTDTQYF; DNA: TGTGCCAGCAGTTTGCAACCGGGACAGTTGACAGATACGCAGTATTTT
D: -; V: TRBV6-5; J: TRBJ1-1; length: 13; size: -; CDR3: CASRPDTDTEAFF; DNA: TGTGCCAGCAGACCTGACACGGACACTGAAGCTTTCTTT
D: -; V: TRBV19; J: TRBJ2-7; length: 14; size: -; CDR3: CASSPQGSIYEQYF; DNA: TGTGCCAGTAGCCCACAGGGTTCTATATACGAGCAGTACTTC
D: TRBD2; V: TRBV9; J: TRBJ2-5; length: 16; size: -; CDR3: CASSTYLGTSGETQYF; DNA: TGTGCCAGCAGCACCTACCTCGGGACTAGCGGAGAGACCCAGTACTTC
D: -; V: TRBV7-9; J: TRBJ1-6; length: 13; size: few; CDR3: CASSLFRDSPLHF; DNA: TGTGCCAGCAGCTTATTCCGAGATTCACCCCTCCACTTT
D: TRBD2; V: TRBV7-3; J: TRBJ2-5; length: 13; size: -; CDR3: CASSTGGQETQYF; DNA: TGTGCCAGCAGCACCGGGGGGCAAGAGACCCAGTACTTC